This entry features one TCR beta chain sequence. This specimen belongs to a study of tumor-infiltrating lymphocytes in oesophageal squamous cell carcinoma. The CDR3 runs to 17 residues. V shed 4 bases and J 7 bases; nucleotides not matched to a gene: 13. CDR1 and CDR2 from the germline V gene are SGHTA and FQGTGA. TCRdb re-called the PCR reads through MiXCR, storing one row per CDR3 protein. Here the sample spans more than 10,000 distinct CDR3 sequences, roughly 50% being singletons. Sequenced: esophageal tumor tissue. V is TRBV7-3 and J is TRBJ2-1; 10 bases fit TRBD2. This clonotype originated in a female donor with esophageal squamous cell carcinoma. The CDR3: CASSSNPSGRFDNEQFF. The CDR3 DNA sequence: TGTGCCAGCAGCTCAAACCCTAGCGGGAGATTTGATAATGAGCAGTTCTTC.